Below, one T cell receptor (beta chain) is given with its context. The data originate from a study of blood T cell repertoires in COVID-19. Original processing methods: Amplification with reference gene primers provided the estimates of nucleated cell counts. Some clones are missing from TCRdb's copy, which holds only in-frame ones; the method was immunoSEQ multiplex PCR. Clone size and the V and J calls come from that table; the DNA yielded D and trimming. The sample shows about 190,000 clones, around nine tenths of them seen only once. The CDR3 spans 11 residues. CDR1 and CDR2 from the germline V gene are DFQATT and SNEGSKA (reference sequence).

Sequencing was performed on peripheral blood. The chain has TRBV20-1 and TRBJ1-1; tentatively, D is TRBD1 (5 bases). The sequence was obtained from a man younger than 45 with acute or convalescent COVID-19. Here the CDR3 reads CRATGNTEAFF. CDR3 nucleotide sequence: TGCAGAGCAACAGGGAACACTGAAGCTTTCTTT.